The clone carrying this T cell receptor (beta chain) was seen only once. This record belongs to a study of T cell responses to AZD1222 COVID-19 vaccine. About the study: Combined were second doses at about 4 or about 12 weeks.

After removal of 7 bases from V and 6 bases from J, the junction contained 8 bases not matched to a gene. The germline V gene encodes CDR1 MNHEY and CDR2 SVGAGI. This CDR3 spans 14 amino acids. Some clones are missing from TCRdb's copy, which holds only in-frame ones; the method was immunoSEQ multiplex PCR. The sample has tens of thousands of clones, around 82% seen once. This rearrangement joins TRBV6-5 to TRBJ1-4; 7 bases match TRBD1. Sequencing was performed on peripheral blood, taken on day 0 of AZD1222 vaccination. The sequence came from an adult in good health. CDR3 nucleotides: TGTGCCAGCAAAGGAGGGGGCAGTGATGAAAAACTGTTTTTT. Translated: CASKGGGSDEKLFF.